Listed below are T cell receptor beta chains from one sample, sequenced in a study of technical replicates of blood from several donors. Produced via immunoSEQ multiplex PCR; TCRdb's table is partial and in-frame only. Among some 80,000 clones listed, 90% to 97% were seen once. Sample: T cells isolated from PBMCs. Receptor source: a human donor in good health. Both conserved end residues are part of each CDR3. The order of the fields is D gene, V gene, clone size, J gene, CDR3 protein, CDR3 DNA. The D gene is left open where the match is weak. Clone sizes are given selectively: once, few, many, or a class where the clone is expanded.

-	TRBV4-2	-	TRBJ1-2	CASSQAPGQGYYGYTF	TGTGCCAGCAGCCAAGCACCGGGACAAGGCTACTATGGCTACACCTTC
-	TRBV4-3	-	TRBJ2-2	CASSPTIRDTGELFF	TGCGCCAGCAGCCCCACGATACGAGACACCGGGGAGCTGTTTTTT
-	TRBV2	once	TRBJ2-7	CASSEGGHGLASYEQYF	TGTGCCAGCAGTGAAGGGGGGCACGGACTGGCCTCCTACGAGCAGTACTTC
TRBD2	TRBV4-2	-	TRBJ2-7	CAGSQDPAGGYEQYF	TGTGCCGGCAGCCAAGATCCAGCGGGAGGTTACGAGCAGTACTTC
TRBD2	TRBV7-2	-	TRBJ2-1	CASSHSGLASGDEQFF	TGTGCCAGCAGTCACTCCGGACTAGCATCCGGCGATGAGCAGTTCTTC
-	TRBV2	few	TRBJ1-5	CASSKTEAPQHF	TGTGCCAGCAGCAAGACAGAGGCGCCCCAGCATTTT
-	TRBV10-3	-	TRBJ2-1	CAISLEYYEQFF	TGTGCCATCAGTCTAGAGTATTATGAGCAGTTCTTC
-	TRBV25-1	-	TRBJ1-5	CASITQGNQPQHF	TGTGCCAGCATCACCCAGGGAAATCAGCCCCAGCATTTT
-	TRBV28	-	TRBJ1-2	CASTANYGYTF	TGTGCCAGCACAGCTAACTATGGCTACACCTTC
TRBD2	TRBV7-2	once	TRBJ2-3	CASSIGLAGLVDTQYF	TGTGCCAGCAGCATCGGACTAGCGGGATTAGTTGATACGCAGTATTTT
TRBD1	TRBV13	-	TRBJ1-4	CASSSGQGAEKLFF	TGTGCCAGCAGCTCCGGACAGGGGGCTGAAAAACTGTTTTTT
-	TRBV7-9	once	TRBJ2-7	CASSLVRSSYEQYF	TGTGCCAGCAGCTTAGTGCGGAGTTCCTACGAGCAGTACTTC
TRBD1	TRBV7-9	-	TRBJ2-3	CASSLGQSTDTQYF	TGTGCCAGCAGCCTGGGACAGAGCACAGATACGCAGTATTTT
-	TRBV7-3	-	TRBJ2-1	CASSLMAGTYSYNEQFF	TGTGCCAGCAGCTTAATGGCCGGGACTTACTCCTACAATGAGCAGTTCTTC
-	TRBV2	-	TRBJ2-3	CASRFSGYSTDTQYF	TGTGCCAGCAGATTTAGCGGATACAGCACAGATACGCAGTATTTT
-	TRBV28	-	TRBJ1-3	CASNAGTTKSSGNTIYF	TGTGCCAGCAACGCAGGGACTACGAAGAGCTCTGGAAACACCATATATTTT
-	TRBV5-4	once	TRBJ2-3	CASSPGLGTSTDTQYF	TGTGCCAGCAGCCCAGGACTGGGAACTAGCACAGATACGCAGTATTTT
-	TRBV11-2	-	TRBJ1-5	CASSVYAGRPNQPQHF	TGTGCCAGCAGCGTATATGCGGGACGGCCGAATCAGCCCCAGCATTTT
TRBD2	TRBV18	-	TRBJ2-3	CASSPPTSGIRTDTQYF	TGTGCCAGCTCACCACCGACTAGCGGGATAAGGACAGATACGCAGTATTTT
-	TRBV11-2	-	TRBJ2-7	CASSLREGTWSYEQYF	TGTGCCAGCAGCTTAAGGGAAGGGACATGGTCCTACGAGCAGTACTTC
-	TRBV20-1	-	TRBJ2-1	CSALGRREQFF	TGCAGTGCTCTAGGGAGACGGGAGCAGTTCTTC
TRBD2	TRBV28	-	TRBJ2-7	CASSLTGRDEQYF	TGTGCCAGCAGTTTGACCGGGAGGGACGAGCAGTACTTC
TRBD2	TRBV9	-	TRBJ2-1	CASSAGDYLYNEQFF	TGTGCCAGCAGCGCCGGGGACTACCTTTACAATGAGCAGTTCTTC
TRBD2	TRBV7-2	-	TRBJ2-1	CASSLVASGLSSYNEQFF	TGTGCCAGCAGCTTAGTTGCTAGCGGGCTAAGCTCCTACAATGAGCAGTTCTTC
-	TRBV7-9	-	TRBJ2-7	CASSRGLYEQYF	TGTGCCAGCAGCCGAGGACTCTACGAGCAGTACTTC
-	TRBV27	-	TRBJ2-7	CASSPGVGRYEQYF	TGTGCCAGCAGTCCCGGGGTAGGACGGTACGAGCAGTACTTC
-	TRBV2	-	TRBJ1-2	CASSPRGETDNYGYTF	TGTGCCAGCAGTCCCAGGGGAGAGACGGATAACTATGGCTACACCTTC
-	TRBV11-2	-	TRBJ2-3	CASSLALTDTQYF	TGTGCCAGCAGCTTAGCTCTCACAGATACGCAGTATTTT
-	TRBV6-5	few	TRBJ1-1	CASSSRTKLVAFF	TGTGCCAGCAGTTCTAGGACAAAATTGGTAGCTTTCTTT
-	TRBV5-4	-	TRBJ2-7	CASSLGVREDSYEQYF	TGTGCCAGCAGCTTGGGGGTCAGGGAAGACTCCTACGAGCAGTACTTC
-	TRBV27	-	TRBJ2-3	CASSFLVAGADTQYF	TGTGCCAGCAGTTTTCTTGTCGCCGGGGCAGATACGCAGTATTTT
TRBD2	TRBV28	-	TRBJ2-7	CASSFWGGGYEQYF	TGTGCCAGCAGTTTCTGGGGGGGTGGCTACGAGCAGTACTTC
-	TRBV14	few	TRBJ1-1	CASSQDRVLAFF	TGTGCCAGCAGCCAAGACAGGGTTTTAGCTTTCTTT
TRBD1	TRBV9	-	TRBJ2-3	CASSAGQGDTDTQYF	TGTGCCAGCAGCGCGGGACAGGGGGACACAGATACGCAGTATTTT
-	TRBV15	-	TRBJ2-7	CATSRGQIYEQYF	TGTGCCACCAGCAGAGGACAGATCTACGAGCAGTACTTC
TRBD1	TRBV18	-	TRBJ1-1	CASFIDLRGQGIPEAFF	TGTGCCAGCTTCATAGATCTTCGGGGACAGGGAATTCCTGAAGCTTTCTTT
-	TRBV16	-	TRBJ1-2	CASSQNSYGYTF	TGTGCCAGCAGCCAAAACAGCTATGGCTACACCTTC
-	TRBV7-3	-	TRBJ2-5	CASSLTSRGFQETQYF	TGTGCCAGCAGCTTAACATCCAGGGGATTCCAAGAGACCCAGTACTTC
-	TRBV5-6	-	TRBJ2-7	CASSTAGAPYEQYF	TGTGCCAGCAGCACCGCAGGGGCACCCTACGAGCAGTACTTC
-	TRBV11-2	-	TRBJ2-7	CASSLVWTGVYEQYF	TGTGCCAGCAGCTTAGTCTGGACGGGGGTCTACGAGCAGTACTTC
-	TRBV19	once	TRBJ1-2	CASRITGFYGYTF	TGTGCCAGTCGTATAACAGGGTTCTATGGCTACACCTTC
TRBD1	TRBV25-1	-	TRBJ1-1	CASSELRDRNTEAFF	TGTGCCAGCAGTGAATTAAGGGACAGGAACACTGAAGCTTTCTTT
-	TRBV29-1	-	TRBJ2-2	CSVGGSGELFF	TGCAGCGTTGGAGGGTCCGGGGAGCTGTTTTTT
-	TRBV6-5	-	TRBJ1-1	CASSSPRFRNTEAFF	TGTGCCAGCAGTTCCCCCCGATTTAGGAACACTGAAGCTTTCTTT
-	TRBV2	-	TRBJ1-4	CASSEWPQGDEKLFF	TGTGCCAGCAGTGAATGGCCGCAGGGTGATGAAAAACTGTTTTTT
TRBD1	TRBV19	-	TRBJ1-5	CASSGTDVQPQHF	TGTGCCAGTTCCGGGACAGACGTCCAGCCCCAGCATTTT
-	TRBV7-8	-	TRBJ1-5	CASSLGDNQPQHF	TGTGCCAGCAGCTTAGGAGATAATCAGCCCCAGCATTTT
-	TRBV6-1	-	TRBJ1-1	CASCPPIDRNTEAFF	TGTGCCAGCTGTCCACCCATTGACAGGAACACTGAAGCTTTCTTT
-	TRBV28	-	TRBJ2-5	CASRFPGGAQETQYF	TGTGCCAGCAGATTCCCCGGAGGGGCCCAAGAGACCCAGTACTTC
-	TRBV2	-	TRBJ2-7	CASSESLAGAYEQYF	TGTGCCAGCAGTGAAAGTTTGGCAGGGGCCTACGAGCAGTACTTC
-	TRBV18	-	TRBJ2-1	CASSPNRERNEQFF	TGTGCCAGCTCACCAAACAGGGAAAGGAATGAGCAGTTCTTC
TRBD2	TRBV27	-	TRBJ2-1	CASTRLAGGYNEQFF	TGTGCCAGCACAAGACTAGCGGGAGGGTACAATGAGCAGTTCTTC
TRBD1	TRBV29-1	-	TRBJ2-3	CSVESGQGADTQYF	TGCAGCGTTGAATCTGGACAGGGGGCAGATACGCAGTATTTT
TRBD2	TRBV9	-	TRBJ2-1	CASSVGLAEAGEQFF	TGTGCCAGCAGCGTAGGACTAGCGGAGGCGGGTGAGCAGTTCTTC
TRBD2	TRBV7-9	-	TRBJ2-3	CASSSKREGTDTQYF	TGTGCCAGCAGCTCCAAGCGGGAAGGCACAGATACGCAGTATTTT